This T cell receptor (beta chain) was profiled in a study of human T cells and chemical hapten exposure. Whole-study findings and limits: The count of PT1 expanded TCRs correlated positively with patch test score. TCRs at a frequency above 1 in 1000 stayed unchanged with DPC sensitization.

Time point denoted: pre-sensitization, week 0. The treatment denotes: therapeutic diphenylcyclopropenone sensitization with weekly scalp DPC. TCRdb itself ran the RACE reads through MiXCR, one entry per CDR3 protein. The data contain about 380,000 distinct CDR3 sequences, approximately 5% of them singletons. In this sample, this clonotype turned up a few times. Its specificity is not known. This TCR derives from a woman between 45 and 65 years old with alopecia areata. Some clones in this sample may be carry-over from other donors' samples. Material: whole blood, obtained in connection with sensitization to the hapten diphenylcyclopropenone (DPC).

The CDR3 region is CASSREAKNIQYF. For the CDR3, the DNA is TGCGCCAGCAGCAGGGAAGCCAAAAACATTCAGTACTTC. The V gene is TRBV10-2, the J gene TRBJ2-4; possibly TRBD1 for D (5 bases). Germline CDR1 and CDR2: WSHSY and SAAADI. Trimming removed 6 bases from V and 0 bases from J, with 6 bases in between. The length of the CDR3 is 13 residues.